This is a list of T cell receptor beta chains from one sample in a study of T-cell memory formation after mild COVID-19. TCRdb re-called the 5' RACE reads through MiXCR, storing one row per CDR3 protein. The sample consists of about 470,000 distinct CDR3 sequences, roughly 25% of them appearing once. Sequenced sample: PBMCs or a T cell subset sorted from them (not recorded which). The source is an adult woman who had mild COVID-19 (a few samples of this study predate the infection). Cell type and time point are not known. Both conserved end residues are part of each CDR3. A D gene is named only where the DNA matches it firmly. Size is stated for part of the rows, as once, few or many counts, or as a class when the clone is expanded.

CDR3nt,CDR3aa,d_gene,v_gene,j_gene,abundance
TGTGCCAGCAGCCCCCGACAGGGGAGGAACACTGAAGCTTTCTTT,CASSPRQGRNTEAFF,TRBD1,TRBV11-1,TRBJ1-1,NA
TGTGCCAGTAGTTGGGGGTCGAATCAGCCCCAGCATTTT,CASSWGSNQPQHF,NA,TRBV19,TRBJ1-5,NA
TGTGCCCATCAACCAGGGGGTGGAGAGACCCAGTACTTC,CAHQPGGGETQYF,TRBD1,TRBV10-3,TRBJ2-5,NA
TGCAGCGTTACTTCGGGACAGGGATTCAACGAGCAGTACTTC,CSVTSGQGFNEQYF,TRBD1,TRBV29-1,TRBJ2-7,NA
TGTGCCAGCAGACCCAACACCGTGAATCGGCCCCAGCATTTT,CASRPNTVNRPQHF,NA,TRBV6-5,TRBJ1-5,NA
TGTGCCTGGAGTGTATGGTCCCTTGAAGCTTTCTTT,CAWSVWSLEAFF,NA,TRBV30,TRBJ1-1,few
TGTGCCAGCAGTTACCCCTCTAGCGGGGGTGAGACCCAGTACTTC,CASSYPSSGGETQYF,TRBD2,TRBV6-5,TRBJ2-5,NA
TGCGCCAGCAGGTTGGGACAGGGCCTCCTATCCTACGAGCAGTACTTC,CASRLGQGLLSYEQYF,TRBD1,TRBV5-1,TRBJ2-7,NA
TGCAGTGCTGACCGGTGGAATGAGCAGTTCTTC,CSADRWNEQFF,NA,TRBV20-1,TRBJ2-1,NA
TGTGCCAGCAGCCCTCGGACAGGGAACTACGAGCAGCACTTC,CASSPRTGNYEQHF,TRBD1,TRBV9,TRBJ2-7,few
TGTGCCAGCAGCCAACAGGGGGCCGGTATGAACACTGAAGCTTTCTTT,CASSQQGAGMNTEAFF,TRBD1,TRBV7-8,TRBJ1-1,NA
TGTGCCAGCACCCGGGGGGGAGAGACAGATACGCAGTATTTT,CASTRGGETDTQYF,TRBD2,TRBV6-5,TRBJ2-3,NA
TGCGCCAGCAGCTTGGCCGGCGACTACAATGAGCAGTTCTTC,CASSLAGDYNEQFF,NA,TRBV5-1,TRBJ2-1,many
TGTGCCCCCCAGGGGACGGTCTACAATGAGCAGTTCTTC,CAPQGTVYNEQFF,NA,TRBV10-3,TRBJ2-1,NA
TGTGCCAGCTCACCACAGTCGGCGGGGAGAGTCACAGATACGCAGTATTTT,CASSPQSAGRVTDTQYF,NA,TRBV18,TRBJ2-3,few
TGTGCCAGCACCAGGGGGGCGAACACTGAAGCTTTCTTT,CASTRGANTEAFF,TRBD1,TRBV7-9,TRBJ1-1,NA
TGCAGTGCTATAAGCAGGGACTCACCCGGGGAGCTGTTTTTT,CSAISRDSPGELFF,NA,TRBV20-1,TRBJ2-2,NA
TGCGTCACAAGACGGGGGACGAACACCGGGGAGCTGTTTTTT,CVTRRGTNTGELFF,NA,TRBV4-1,TRBJ2-2,NA
TGCGCCAGCAGCCAAGGCGGTATAAACACTGAAGCTTTCTTT,CASSQGGINTEAFF,NA,TRBV4-1,TRBJ1-1,NA
TGCGCCAGCAGCGATAAGCAGGGGGTGAACACTGAAGCTTTCTTT,CASSDKQGVNTEAFF,TRBD1,TRBV4-1,TRBJ1-1,NA
TGTGCCAGCAGCTTATCCTCGGGAGGCGGTGAAGCTTTCTTT,CASSLSSGGGEAFF,NA,TRBV7-6,TRBJ1-1,NA
TGCGCCAGCAGCCAAGATGAAGCGGGTAAAGAGACCCAGTACTTC,CASSQDEAGKETQYF,NA,TRBV4-1,TRBJ2-5,few
TGTGCCAGCAGCCAAGTACCACAGGGGTCCCGCTCTGGGGCCAACGTCCTGACTTTC,CASSQVPQGSRSGANVLTF,TRBD1,TRBV14,TRBJ2-6,few
TGTGCCAGCAGCTTATGGGACAGGGTGGATTCACCCCTCCACTTT,CASSLWDRVDSPLHF,TRBD1,TRBV13,TRBJ1-6,NA
TGCAGCGTTGAAGATGAGTCTAGCTGGTACTTC,CSVEDESSWYF,NA,TRBV29-1,TRBJ2-4,many
TGTGCCAGCAGCTTACTGGGACTAGCGGGAGGGCCAGGCAATGAGCAGTTCTTC,CASSLLGLAGGPGNEQFF,TRBD2,TRBV28,TRBJ2-1,few
TGTGCCAGCACCCGGCAAGGGAGCTCCTACGAGCAGTACTTC,CASTRQGSSYEQYF,NA,TRBV7-9,TRBJ2-7,few
TGCAGCGTGATGACTAGCGTCTACGAGCAGTACTTC,CSVMTSVYEQYF,TRBD2,TRBV29-1,TRBJ2-7,NA
TGTGCCTGGACGTATGGGGGCAACTCCTACGAGCAGTACTTC,CAWTYGGNSYEQYF,NA,TRBV30,TRBJ2-7,NA
TGCAGTGCTGCCCGTCCCCTAGCGAATGAGCAGTTCTTC,CSAARPLANEQFF,NA,TRBV20-1,TRBJ2-1,few
TGTGCCACCAGTTTGGGACAGGGGAAAACCGGGGAGCTGTTTTTT,CATSLGQGKTGELFF,TRBD1,TRBV24-1,TRBJ2-2,NA